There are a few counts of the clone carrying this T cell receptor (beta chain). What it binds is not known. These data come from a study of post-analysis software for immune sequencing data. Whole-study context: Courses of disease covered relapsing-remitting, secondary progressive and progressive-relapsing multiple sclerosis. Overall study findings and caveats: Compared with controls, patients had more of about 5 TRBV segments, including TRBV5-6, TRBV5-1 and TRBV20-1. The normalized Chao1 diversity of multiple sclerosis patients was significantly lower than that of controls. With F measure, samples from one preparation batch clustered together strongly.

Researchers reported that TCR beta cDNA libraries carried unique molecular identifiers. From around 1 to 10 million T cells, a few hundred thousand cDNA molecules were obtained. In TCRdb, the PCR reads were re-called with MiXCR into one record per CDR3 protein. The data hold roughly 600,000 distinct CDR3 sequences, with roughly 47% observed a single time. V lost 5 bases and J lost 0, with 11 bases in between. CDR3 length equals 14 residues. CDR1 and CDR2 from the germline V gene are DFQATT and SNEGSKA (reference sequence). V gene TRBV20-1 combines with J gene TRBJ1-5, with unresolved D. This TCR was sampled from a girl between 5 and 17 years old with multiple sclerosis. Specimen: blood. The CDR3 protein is CSARGAYSNQPQHF. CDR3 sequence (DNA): TGCAGTGCTCGGGGAGCGTATAGCAATCAGCCCCAGCATTTT.